These 6 T cell receptor beta chains share one sample of origin, sequenced in a study of regulatory T cells in long-lasting Graves disease. Time point reported: persistent/refractory GD, antithyroid drugs over 5 years with positive TRAb. TCR sequences were obtained from RNA taken from PBMCs. Libraries of TCR beta came from iRepertoire HTBI primers plus Arm-PCR of CDR3 regions. TCRdb recomputed calls from the multiplex PCR reads with MiXCR, one row per CDR3 protein. The repertoire holds under 350,000 distinct CDR3 sequences, with approximately 20% as singletons. The sample in question was peripheral blood mononuclear cells (PBMCs), obtained when the disease was refractory, from a patient treated with antithyroid drugs. These receptors were taken from a female donor with Graves disease.

This clonotype has just a few counts. The chain has TRBV9 and TRBJ2-2, with D uncertain. The CDR3 sequence is 13 residues long. Trimming removed 0 bases at V and 4 bases at J, with 4 bases between. The germline CDR1 and CDR2 sequences are SGDLS and YYNGEE. CDR3 region: CASSVGRTGELFF. CDR3 DNA sequence: TGTGCCAGCAGCGTAGGTCGCACCGGGGAGCTGTTTTTT. The whole variable domain, filled in from reference TRBV9 and TRBJ2-2, reads DSGVTQTPKHLITATGQRVTLRCSPRSGDLSVYWYQQSLDQGLQFLIQYYNGEERAKGNILERFSAQQFPDLHSELNLSSLELGDSALYFCASSVGRTGELFFGEGSRLTVL.

This clonotype was detected once. The chain has TRBV19 and TRBJ1-2, with D uncertain. Germline CDR1 LNHDA, CDR2 SQIVND (reference sequence). The CDR3 is 13 residues long. Trimming stripped 6 bases from V and 4 bases from J, with 12 bases between. The CDR3 DNA reads TGTGCCAGTAGCCTATCACCCGGCTATGGCTACACCTTC. This sequence encodes CASSLSPGYGYTF.

This clonotype was seen at least ten times. This chain uses TRBV29-1 with TRBJ1-2; possibly TRBD1 for D (5 bases). The length of the CDR3 is 12 residues. The V gene's germline CDR1 is SQVTM and CDR2 ANQGSEA. Trimming left V 0 bases short and J 8 bases short, with 10 bases between. DNA for the CDR3: TGCAGCGTTGAAGAGAACGGGGACGGCTACACCTTC. Its protein is CSVEENGDGYTF.

Ten or more counts support this clonotype. This chain joins TRBV28 and TRBJ1-5; D is perhaps TRBD1 (6 bases). The CDR3 contains 16 residues. V dropped 5 bases and J dropped 0 bases, with 14 bases sitting between them. Per the germline V gene, CDR1 is MDHEN and CDR2 is SYDVKM. CDR3 loop: CASSPRGGGSNQPQHF. CDR3 nucleotides: TGTGCCAGCAGTCCTAGGGGGGGTGGTAGCAATCAGCCCCAGCATTTT.

The chain is built from TRBV29-1 and TRBJ1-3; a weak D match, TRBD1 (5 bases). The germline gives CDR1 SQVTM, CDR2 ANQGSEA. The V gene lost 0 bases and the J gene lost 0 bases, with 12 bases spanning the gap. The CDR3 covers 16 residues. The CDR3 DNA is TGCAGCGTTGAAGACAGGGATTCATACTCTGGAAACACCATATATTTT. Its translation is CSVEDRDSYSGNTIYF.

The V call is TRBV6-4, the J call TRBJ2-1; TRBD2 matches 9 bases. The trim removed 0 bases at V and 7 bases at J, leaving 7 bases unmatched. The CDR3 runs 16 residues. In germline, CDR1 is MRHNA, CDR2 SNTAGT. CDR3 sequence: CASSDSYGGRGNEQFF. The DNA for the CDR3 is TGTGCCAGCAGTGACTCGTATGGCGGGAGGGGGAATGAGCAGTTCTTC.